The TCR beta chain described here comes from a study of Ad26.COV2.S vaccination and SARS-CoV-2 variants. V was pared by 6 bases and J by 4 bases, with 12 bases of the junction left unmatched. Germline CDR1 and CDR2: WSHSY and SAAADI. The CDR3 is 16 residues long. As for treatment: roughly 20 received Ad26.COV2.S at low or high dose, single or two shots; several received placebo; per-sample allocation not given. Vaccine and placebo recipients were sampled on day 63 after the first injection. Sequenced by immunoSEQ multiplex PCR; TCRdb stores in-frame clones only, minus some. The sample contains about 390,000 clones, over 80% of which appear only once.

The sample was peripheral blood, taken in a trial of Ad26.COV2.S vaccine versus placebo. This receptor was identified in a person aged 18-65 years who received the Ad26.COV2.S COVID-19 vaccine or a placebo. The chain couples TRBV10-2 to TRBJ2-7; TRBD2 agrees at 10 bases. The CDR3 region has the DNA TGCGCCAGCAGAGGGCTAGCGGGGGTTATTGGGTACGAGCAGTACTTC. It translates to CASRGLAGVIGYEQYF.